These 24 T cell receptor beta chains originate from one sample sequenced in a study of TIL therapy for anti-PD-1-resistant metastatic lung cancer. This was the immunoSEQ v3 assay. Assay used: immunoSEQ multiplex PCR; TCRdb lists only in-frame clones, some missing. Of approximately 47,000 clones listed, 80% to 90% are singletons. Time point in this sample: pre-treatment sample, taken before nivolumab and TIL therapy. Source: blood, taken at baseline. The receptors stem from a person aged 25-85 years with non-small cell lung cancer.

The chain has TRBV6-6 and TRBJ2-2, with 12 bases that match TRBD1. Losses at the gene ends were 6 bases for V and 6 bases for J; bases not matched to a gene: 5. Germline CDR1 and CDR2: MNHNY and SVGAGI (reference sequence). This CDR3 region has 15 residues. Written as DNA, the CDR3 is TGTGCCAGCAGCCGGGACAGGGGGCTGGCCGGGGAGCTGTTTTTT. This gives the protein CASSRDRGLAGELFF.

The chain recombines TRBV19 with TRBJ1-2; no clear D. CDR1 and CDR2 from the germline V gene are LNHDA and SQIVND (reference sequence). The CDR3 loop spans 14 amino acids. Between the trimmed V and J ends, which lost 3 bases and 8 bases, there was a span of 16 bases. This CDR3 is CASSMNGEGRGYTF. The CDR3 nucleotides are TGTGCCAGTAGTATGAATGGGGAAGGGAGAGGCTACACCTTC.

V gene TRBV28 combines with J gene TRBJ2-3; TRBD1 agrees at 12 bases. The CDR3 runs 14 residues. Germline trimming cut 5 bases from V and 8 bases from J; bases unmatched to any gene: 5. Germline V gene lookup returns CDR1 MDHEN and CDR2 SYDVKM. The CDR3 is CASSAGQGALTQYF. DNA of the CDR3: TGTGCCAGCAGTGCGGGACAGGGGGCGCTTACGCAGTATTTT. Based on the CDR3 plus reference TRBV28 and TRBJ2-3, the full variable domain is DVKVTQSSRYLVKRTGEKVFLECVQDMDHENMFWYRQDPGLGLRLIYFSYDVKMKEKGDIPEGYSVSREKKERFSLILESASTNQTSMYLCASSAGQGALTQYFGPGTRLTVL.

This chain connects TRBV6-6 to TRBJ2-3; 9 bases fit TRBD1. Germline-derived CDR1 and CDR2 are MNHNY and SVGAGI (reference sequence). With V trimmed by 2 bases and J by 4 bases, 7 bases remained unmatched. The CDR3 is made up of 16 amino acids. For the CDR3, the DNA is TGTGCCAGCAGTTACCCTGGGACAGGGCATGCAGATACGCAGTATTTT. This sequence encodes CASSYPGTGHADTQYF.

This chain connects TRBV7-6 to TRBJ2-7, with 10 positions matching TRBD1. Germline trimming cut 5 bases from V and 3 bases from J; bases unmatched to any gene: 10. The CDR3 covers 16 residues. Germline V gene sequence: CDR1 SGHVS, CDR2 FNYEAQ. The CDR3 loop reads CASSPRQGQGFYEQYF. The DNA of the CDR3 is TGTGCCAGCAGCCCCCGACAGGGACAGGGGTTCTACGAGCAGTACTTC.

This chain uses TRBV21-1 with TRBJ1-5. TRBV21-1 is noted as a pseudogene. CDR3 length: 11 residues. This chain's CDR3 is CASSSGQPQHF. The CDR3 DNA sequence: TGTGCCAGCAGCAGCGGTCAGCCCCAGCATTTT.

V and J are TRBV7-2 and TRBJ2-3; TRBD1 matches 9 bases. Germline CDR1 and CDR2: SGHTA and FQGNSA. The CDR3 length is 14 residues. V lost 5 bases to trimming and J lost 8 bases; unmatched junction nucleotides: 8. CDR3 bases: TGTGCCAGCAGCCCCGGGACAGGGAGGGTTACGCAGTATTTT. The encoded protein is CASSPGTGRVTQYF.

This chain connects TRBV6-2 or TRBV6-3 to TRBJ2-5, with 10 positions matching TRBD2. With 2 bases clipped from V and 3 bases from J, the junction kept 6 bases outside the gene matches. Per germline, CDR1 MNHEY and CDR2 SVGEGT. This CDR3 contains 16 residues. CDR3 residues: CASSYLQRGGEETQYF. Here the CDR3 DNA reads TGTGCCAGCAGTTACCTCCAGCGGGGGGGGGAAGAGACCCAGTACTTC.

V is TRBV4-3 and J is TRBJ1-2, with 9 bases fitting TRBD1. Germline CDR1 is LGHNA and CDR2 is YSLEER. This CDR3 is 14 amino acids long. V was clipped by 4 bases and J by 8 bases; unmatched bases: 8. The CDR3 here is CASSRDGTGMGYTF. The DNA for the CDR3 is TGCGCCAGCAGCCGCGACGGGACAGGGATGGGCTACACCTTC.

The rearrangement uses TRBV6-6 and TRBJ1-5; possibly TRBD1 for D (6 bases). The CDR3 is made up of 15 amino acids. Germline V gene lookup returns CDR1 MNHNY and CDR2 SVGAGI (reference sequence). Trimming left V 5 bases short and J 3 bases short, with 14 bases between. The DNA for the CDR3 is TGTGCCAGCAGTCCGAGGGGGTTCAACAATCAGCCCCAGCATTTT. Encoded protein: CASSPRGFNNQPQHF.

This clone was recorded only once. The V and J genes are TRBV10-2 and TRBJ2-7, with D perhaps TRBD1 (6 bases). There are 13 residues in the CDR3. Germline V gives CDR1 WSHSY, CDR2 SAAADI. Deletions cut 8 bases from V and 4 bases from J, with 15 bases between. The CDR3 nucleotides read TGCGCCAGCGAATCCGGGACACTTTACGAGCAGTACTTC. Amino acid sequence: CASESGTLYEQYF.

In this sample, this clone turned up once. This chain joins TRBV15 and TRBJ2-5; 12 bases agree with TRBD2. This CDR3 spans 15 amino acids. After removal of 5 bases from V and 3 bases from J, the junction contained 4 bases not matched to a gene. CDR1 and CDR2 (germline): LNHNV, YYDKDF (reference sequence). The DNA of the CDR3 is TGTGCCACCAGCCCGTGGACTAGCGGGAAAGAGACCCAGTACTTC. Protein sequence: CATSPWTSGKETQYF.

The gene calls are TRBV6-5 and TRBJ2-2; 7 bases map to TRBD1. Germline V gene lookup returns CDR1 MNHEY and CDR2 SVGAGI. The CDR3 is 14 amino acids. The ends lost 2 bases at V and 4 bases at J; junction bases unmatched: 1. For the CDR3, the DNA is TGTGCCAGCAGTTACGACAGGGTCACCGGGGAGCTGTTTTTT. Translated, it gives CASSYDRVTGELFF.

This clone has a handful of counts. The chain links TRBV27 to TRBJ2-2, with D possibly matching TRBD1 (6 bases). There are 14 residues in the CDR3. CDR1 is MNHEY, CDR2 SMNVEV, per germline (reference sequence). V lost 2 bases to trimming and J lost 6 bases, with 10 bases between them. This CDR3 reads CASSLTQGSGELFF. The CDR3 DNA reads TGTGCCAGCAGTTTAACACAGGGTTCCGGGGAGCTGTTTTTT.

CDR3 nucleotide sequence: TGTGCCAGCAGCTTAGATCGGCGGGGGGTGGATACGCAGTATTTT. It encodes CASSLDRRGVDTQYF. The J gene is TRBJ2-3, the V gene TRBV7-2, with 8 bases fitting TRBD2. The V gene's germline CDR1 is SGHTA and CDR2 FQGNSA. The V and J ends lost 1 base and 6 bases, in that order; junction bases with no gene match: 6. This CDR3 contains 15 residues.

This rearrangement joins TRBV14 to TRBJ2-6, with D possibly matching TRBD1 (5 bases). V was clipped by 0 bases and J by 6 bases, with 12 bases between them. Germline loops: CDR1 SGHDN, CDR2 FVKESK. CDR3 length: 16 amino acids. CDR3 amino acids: CASSQDSGNVANVLTF. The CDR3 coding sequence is TGTGCCAGCAGCCAAGATTCAGGGAACGTGGCCAACGTCCTGACTTTC.

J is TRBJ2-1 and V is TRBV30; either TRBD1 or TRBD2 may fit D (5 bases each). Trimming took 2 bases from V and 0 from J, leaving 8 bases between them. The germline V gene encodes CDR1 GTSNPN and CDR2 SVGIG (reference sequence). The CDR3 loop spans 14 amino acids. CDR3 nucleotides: TGTGCCTGGAGTTGGGGGAGCTCCTACAATGAGCAGTTCTTC. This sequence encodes CAWSWGSSYNEQFF.

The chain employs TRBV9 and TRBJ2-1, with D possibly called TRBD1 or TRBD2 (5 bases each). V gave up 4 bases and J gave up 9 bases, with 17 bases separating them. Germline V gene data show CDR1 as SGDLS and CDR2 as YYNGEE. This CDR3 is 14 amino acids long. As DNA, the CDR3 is TGTGCCAGCAGCTCCTGGGACCAGAACGTTGAGCAGTTCTTC. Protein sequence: CASSSWDQNVEQFF.

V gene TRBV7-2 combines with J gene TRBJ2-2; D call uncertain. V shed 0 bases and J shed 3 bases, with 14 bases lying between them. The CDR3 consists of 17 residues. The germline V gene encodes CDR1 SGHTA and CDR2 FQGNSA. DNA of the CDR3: TGTGCCAGCAGCTTAGCGGGTAGGGCCGAAGACACCGGGGAGCTGTTTTTT. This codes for CASSLAGRAEDTGELFF.

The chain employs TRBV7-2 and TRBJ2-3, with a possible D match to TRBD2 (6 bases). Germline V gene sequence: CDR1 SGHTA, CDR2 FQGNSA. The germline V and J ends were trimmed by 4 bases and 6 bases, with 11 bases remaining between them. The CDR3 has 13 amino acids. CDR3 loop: CASSSGTGDTQYF. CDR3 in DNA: TGTGCCAGCAGCTCGGGGACTGGTGATACGCAGTATTTT.

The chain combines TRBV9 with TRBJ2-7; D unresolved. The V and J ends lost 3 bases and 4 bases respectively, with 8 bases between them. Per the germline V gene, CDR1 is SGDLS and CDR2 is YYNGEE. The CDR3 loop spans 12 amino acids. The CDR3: CASSARLYEQYF. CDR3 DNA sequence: TGTGCCAGCAGCGCCCGTCTTTACGAGCAGTACTTC.

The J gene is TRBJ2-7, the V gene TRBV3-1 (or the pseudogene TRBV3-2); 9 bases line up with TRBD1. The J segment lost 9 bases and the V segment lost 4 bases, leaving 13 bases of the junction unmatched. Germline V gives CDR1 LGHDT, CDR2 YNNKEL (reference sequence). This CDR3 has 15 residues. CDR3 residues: CASSPTGTGTYGQYF. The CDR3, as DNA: TGTGCCAGCAGCCCAACCGGGACAGGGACTTATGGGCAGTACTTC.

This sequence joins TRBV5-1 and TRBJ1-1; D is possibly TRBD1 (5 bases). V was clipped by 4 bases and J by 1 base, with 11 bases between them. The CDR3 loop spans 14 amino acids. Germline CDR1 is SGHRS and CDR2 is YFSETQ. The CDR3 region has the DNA TGCGCCAGCAGCCCCGGGACGTGGAACACTGAAGCTTTCTTT. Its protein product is CASSPGTWNTEAFF.

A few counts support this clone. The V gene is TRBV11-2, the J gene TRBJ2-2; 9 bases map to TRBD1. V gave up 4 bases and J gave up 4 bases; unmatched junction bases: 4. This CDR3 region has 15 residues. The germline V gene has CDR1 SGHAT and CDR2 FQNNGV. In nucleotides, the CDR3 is TGTGCCAGCAGCTCGGGACAGGGTGCCACCGGGGAGCTGTTTTTT. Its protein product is CASSSGQGATGELFF.